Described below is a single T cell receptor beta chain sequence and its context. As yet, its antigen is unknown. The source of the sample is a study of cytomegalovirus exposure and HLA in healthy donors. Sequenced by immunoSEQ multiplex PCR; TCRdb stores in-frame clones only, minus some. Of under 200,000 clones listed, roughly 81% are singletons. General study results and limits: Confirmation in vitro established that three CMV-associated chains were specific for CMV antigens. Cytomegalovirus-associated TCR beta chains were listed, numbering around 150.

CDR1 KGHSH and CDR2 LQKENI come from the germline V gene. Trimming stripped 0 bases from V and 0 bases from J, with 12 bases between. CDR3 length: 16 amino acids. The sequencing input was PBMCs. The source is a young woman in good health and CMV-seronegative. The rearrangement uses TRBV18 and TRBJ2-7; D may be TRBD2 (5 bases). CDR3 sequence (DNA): TGTGCCAGCTCACCACCGGACGGTGGGAGCTCCTACGAGCAGTACTTC. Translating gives CASSPPDGGSSYEQYF.